This T cell receptor (beta chain) was recovered during a study of blood T cell repertoires in COVID-19. Profiling relied on immunoSEQ multiplex PCR, and the TCRdb table lists in-frame clones only, not all of them. The table lists roughly 50,000 clones, around four fifths of them singletons. Germline assignment: CDR1 MGHRA and CDR2 YSYEKL. The CDR3 covers 16 residues. Trimming shortened V by 0 bases and J by 5 bases, and 15 bases separated the two germline ends. The TCR was taken from a man between 45 and 60 years old with acute or convalescent COVID-19. The V gene is TRBV4-1, the J gene TRBJ2-3, with D possibly matching TRBD1 (6 bases). Sequencing was done on a sample of peripheral blood. The CDR3: CASSQDGRGKRDTQYF. The CDR3, as DNA: TGCGCCAGCAGCCAAGATGGCAGGGGCAAGAGAGATACGCAGTATTTT.